The clone carrying this T cell receptor (beta chain) was observed a single time. Its antigen is unidentified. This sample was taken from a study of cytomegalovirus exposure and HLA in healthy donors. About the study: T cells numbering some 170 million yielded more than 100 million unique TCR beta sequences in an earlier analysis. Study findings and constraints: An assumption of roughly uniform sequencing depth across donors underlay the presence/absence analyses. TCR beta sequences reportedly predicted most subjects' HLA-A and HLA-B alleles accurately.

Researchers ran the PCR with 60 Vbeta and 13 Jbeta primers. Here immunoSEQ multiplex PCR was the method, and the copy in TCRdb shows in-frame clones only, minus some. The sample consists of some 120,000 clones, 75% to 85% of them appearing once. Germline CDR1 is SGHNT and CDR2 is YENEEA. Trimming pared 5 bases from V and 6 bases from J, leaving 20 bases between. The length of the CDR3 is 16 residues. The rearrangement links TRBV11-3 to TRBJ2-1; tentatively, D is TRBD1 (6 bases). Sequencing input: PBMCs. The clonotype was recovered from a man in his late teens or twenties in good health and CMV-seronegative. Here the CDR3 reads CASSPFGTTPPNEQFF. The DNA for the CDR3 is TGTGCCAGCAGCCCTTTCGGGACAACCCCTCCCAATGAGCAGTTCTTC.